The 2 T cell receptor beta chains below come from one sample, sequenced in a study of cytomegalovirus exposure and HLA in healthy donors (dated by TCRdb to about 2017). Libraries were made using the immunoSEQ multiplex PCR assay. For the multiplex PCR, a mixture combining 60 forward primers for TCR Vbeta segments and 13 reverse primers for TCR Jbeta segments was used. TCRdb holds this immuneACCESS table with in-frame rearrangements only. Some clones are missing; in checked studies, unresolved V genes explain under half, and the rest has no known cause. This sample has nearly 200,000 clones in its table, and roughly 80% of those were observed once. Approximately 0.4% of the sample is taken by the ten largest. Sequenced sample: PBMCs. These receptors all come from a male donor in good health and CMV-seropositive.

This chain joins TRBV5-5 and TRBJ1-3; D call uncertain. V lost 0 bases, J lost 0 bases, and 10 bases lay in between. Germline CDR1 SGHKS, CDR2 YYEKEE (reference sequence). This CDR3 spans 16 amino acids. CDR3 amino acids: CASSLAPGSSGNTIYF. For the CDR3, the DNA is TGTGCCAGCAGCTTGGCCCCTGGTAGCTCTGGAAACACCATATATTTT.

This sequence joins TRBV7-3 and TRBJ2-1; D gene uncertain. V was pared by 1 base and J by 4 bases, with 8 bases between. Germline CDR1 and CDR2: SGHTA and FQGTGA. CDR3 length: 14 residues. The DNA of the CDR3 is TGTGCCAGCAGCTTAATCCCAGCGTACAATGAGCAGTTCTTC. Encoded protein: CASSLIPAYNEQFF.